This T cell receptor beta chain comes out of a study of blood T cell repertoires in COVID-19. Looked up from germline, CDR1 is ENHRY and CDR2 is SYGVKD. The CDR3 spans 15 residues. V lost 0 bases to trimming and J lost 7 bases, with 15 bases between them. The protocol was immunoSEQ multiplex PCR, while the TCRdb copy is restricted to in-frame clones and leaves out a portion. The sample carries about 130,000 clones, 80% to 85% recorded once. Material: peripheral blood. The V gene is TRBV10-3, the J gene TRBJ1-1; D may be TRBD1 (5 bases). The clonotype originates from a woman aged 25 to 39 who had recovered from COVID-19. Here the CDR3 reads CAISESKGNRSEAFF. CDR3 bases: TGTGCCATCAGTGAGTCTAAAGGTAACAGGAGTGAAGCTTTCTTT.